This T cell receptor beta chain was sequenced in a study of spatial heterogeneity in lung cancer. Study-level points and caveats: Mutation counts in tumors were tracked by counts of expanded intratumoral alpha and beta TCRs.

Each molecule of TCR cDNA was tagged with one unique molecular identifier. In TCRdb, the 5' RACE reads were re-called with MiXCR into one record per CDR3 protein. The sample holds around 12,000 distinct CDR3 sequences, about 5.4% seen once. This clonotype was counted a single time. Antigen: not known. This CDR3 fails to terminate in the conserved phenylalanine or tryptophan, so it likely reflects a read error. Time point meaning: sample taken at primary tumor resection. This specimen consisted of lung tumor tissue, obtained at surgery. The sequence came from a female donor with early-stage non-small cell lung cancer.

The CDR3: CVSTSPTGLNTEAFY. CDR3 in DNA: TGTGTCAGCACCTCCCCGACAGGGTTGAACACTGAAGCTTTCTAT. The chain links TRBV7-8 to TRBJ1-1; TRBD1 agrees at 7 bases. Germline V gene lookup returns CDR1 SGHVS and CDR2 FQNEAQ. The CDR3 is 15 residues long.